Here is one T cell receptor beta chain with its context. This entry comes from a study of blood T cell repertoires in COVID-19. Overall study context: PBMCs, B-cell-depleted T cells, or T cells provided the cDNA or gDNA that made up the material.

Original data processing: Amplified reference gene primers provided the basis for estimating nucleated cell counts. The protocol was immunoSEQ multiplex PCR, while the TCRdb copy is restricted to in-frame clones and leaves out a portion. D and trimming come from the DNA, and the V and J calls and clone size come from that table. Of some 200,000 clones listed, approximately 84% are singletons. The CDR3 is made up of 16 amino acids. Germline V gene lookup returns CDR1 MGHRA and CDR2 YSYEKL. V lost 3 bases to trimming and J lost 2 bases, with 16 bases between them. One Seattle source followed patients from active infection through their disease course.

The receptor's source is a woman of 80 years or more with COVID-19, enrolled during active disease. The chain couples TRBV4-1 to TRBJ1-1; D is unresolved. The sample taken for sequencing was peripheral blood. CDR3 sequence: CASSHPLTDTNTEAFF. The CDR3 nucleotides read TGCGCCAGCAGCCACCCGCTAACAGACACCAACACTGAAGCTTTCTTT.